The clone carrying this T cell receptor (beta chain) has only a few counts. This CDR3 is 14 amino acids long. Germline V lookup: CDR1 SNHLY, CDR2 FYNNEI. V was clipped by 6 bases and J by 2 bases; unmatched bases: 4. This specimen comes from a study of blood T cell repertoires in COVID-19. Overall study: Material from acute and convalescent COVID-19 was sourced from the United States, Italy and Spain. Sources were T cells, B-cell-depleted T cells, or PBMCs; the material itself was cDNA or gDNA.

Clones were read by immunoSEQ multiplex PCR, and TCRdb kept only the in-frame ones, dropping some. The sample shows 90,000 to 150,000 clones, roughly 83% of them seen only once. The sample comprised peripheral blood. The TCR comes from a woman older than 75 with acute or convalescent COVID-19. The chain combines TRBV2 with TRBJ1-1; 9 nucleotides match TRBD1. The CDR3 loop reads CASRQDRGNTEAFF. CDR3 DNA: TGTGCCAGCAGGCAGGACAGGGGTAACACTGAAGCTTTCTTT.